The rows below give T cell receptor beta chains drawn from one sample of a study of cytomegalovirus exposure and HLA in healthy donors. The data were produced by immunoSEQ multiplex PCR, yet TCRdb's version contains in-frame clones alone and is incomplete. The sample yields 150,000 to 200,000 clones, roughly 86% seen once. Specimen: PBMCs. The origin of the receptors is a woman aged 18-35 years in good health and CMV-seronegative. The CDR3 runs from the conserved cysteine through the conserved F or W. The D gene is left open where the match is weak. Some rows have no size entry. The others give once, few or many, or a class for an expanded clone.

v_call	d_call	j_call	clone_size	cdr3_nt	cdr3_aa
TRBV15	.	TRBJ2-3	.	TGTGCCACCAGCAGGGTTAAAGCGAACCCCACAGATACGCAGTATTTT	CATSRVKANPTDTQYF
TRBV11-3	.	TRBJ1-4	.	TGTGCCAGCAGCGGGGTGGGCGGGTCAACTAATGAAAAACTGTTTTTT	CASSGVGGSTNEKLFF
TRBV30	TRBD2	TRBJ2-1	.	TGTGCCTTAGCTCGGGGGGCCTACAATGAGCAGTTCTTC	CALARGAYNEQFF
TRBV6-6	.	TRBJ2-5	.	TGTGCCAGCAGTTACTCGAGAGAGACCCAGTACTTC	CASSYSRETQYF
TRBV5-1	TRBD2	TRBJ2-1	.	TGCGCCAGCAGCTTAACGGCGGGAGCCTCCTACAATGAGCAGTTCTTC	CASSLTAGASYNEQFF
TRBV21-1	.	TRBJ2-7	.	TGTGCCAGCAGCAAAGGGGAGGGAACTTCGATCTACGAGCAGTACTTC	CASSKGEGTSIYEQYF
TRBV21-1	.	TRBJ2-6	.	TGTGCCAGCAGCAAAACACAACAGGGGGCTGGGGCCAACGTCCTGACTTTC	CASSKTQQGAGANVLTF
TRBV19	TRBD1	TRBJ2-4	.	TGTGCCAGTAGGGGGACAGGGGGGTACTTC	CASRGTGGYF
TRBV29-1	.	TRBJ1-1	.	TGCAGCGTTGGTTTGGGGCAGTTGAACACTGAAGCTTTCTTT	CSVGLGQLNTEAFF
TRBV9	TRBD2	TRBJ2-1	.	TGTGCCAGCAGCGCCGGGACTAGCGGGGGGTTCCCCTACTACAATGAGCAGTTCTTC	CASSAGTSGGFPYYNEQFF
TRBV11-3	TRBD2	TRBJ2-7	.	TGTGCCAGCAGTTTAAGACTAGCTCCGCCAGCGGAGCAGTACTTC	CASSLRLAPPAEQYF
TRBV2	.	TRBJ2-6	.	TGTGCCAGCAAGGGGGTGGGGAAGGAGCGTACCGTCCTGACTTTC	CASKGVGKERTVLTF
TRBV5-6	TRBD2	TRBJ2-2	.	TGTGCCAGCAGCTTGGTTCTGCGGGGGGGCACCGGGGAGCTGTTTTTT	CASSLVLRGGTGELFF
TRBV27	TRBD2	TRBJ2-7	.	TGTGCCAGCAGCTCTTGGACTAGCGGGGGTCCCTACGAGCAGTACTTC	CASSSWTSGGPYEQYF
TRBV29-1	TRBD2	TRBJ2-3	.	TGCAGCGTTAACCTAGCGGGGGGCACAGATACGCAGTATTTT	CSVNLAGGTDTQYF
TRBV9	TRBD1	TRBJ1-2	.	TGTGCCAGCAGCGCCCCGGACAGGGGGCAGAGCTACACCTTC	CASSAPDRGQSYTF
TRBV6-1	TRBD1	TRBJ1-2	few	TGTGCCAGCAGGGTGACAGGGGGCGCCTATGGCTACACCTTC	CASRVTGGAYGYTF